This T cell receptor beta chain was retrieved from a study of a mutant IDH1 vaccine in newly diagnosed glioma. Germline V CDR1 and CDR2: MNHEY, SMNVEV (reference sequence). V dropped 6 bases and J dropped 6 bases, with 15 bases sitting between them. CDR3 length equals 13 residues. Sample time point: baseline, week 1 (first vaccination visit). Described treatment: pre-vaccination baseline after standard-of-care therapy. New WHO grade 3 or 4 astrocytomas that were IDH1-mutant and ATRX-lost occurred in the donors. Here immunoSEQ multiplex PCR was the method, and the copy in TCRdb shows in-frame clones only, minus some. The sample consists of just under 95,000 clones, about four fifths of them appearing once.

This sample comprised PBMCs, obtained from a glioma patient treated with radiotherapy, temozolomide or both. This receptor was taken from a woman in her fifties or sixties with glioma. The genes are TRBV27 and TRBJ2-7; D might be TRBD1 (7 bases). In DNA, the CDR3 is TGTGCCAGCAGGCCAAGACAGGGAGGCGAGCAGTACTTC. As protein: CASRPRQGGEQYF.